The TCR beta chain under discussion was sequenced for a study of blood T cells in healthy people across ages. Sample-barcoded 5' priming and a J-beta primer mix drove a second PCR of about 6 to 12 cycles. Using its own MiXCR run on the 5' RACE reads, TCRdb lists one record per CDR3 protein. The sample has 850,000 to 1,100,000 distinct CDR3 sequences; under 40% are singletons. CDR1 DFQATT and CDR2 SNEGSKA come from the germline V gene (reference sequence). The CDR3 has 16 amino acids. V gave up 0 bases and J gave up 7 bases; unmatched junction bases: 8. The source of this sequence is a man in his late teens or twenties in good health. This chain connects TRBV20-1 to TRBJ2-1, with TRBD2 identical over 11 bases. The sequencing input was blood. The CDR3 reads CSARDVGASGGNEQFF. CDR3 nucleotides: TGCAGTGCTAGAGATGTCGGAGCTAGCGGGGGGAATGAGCAGTTCTTC.